One and the same sample provided the 28 T cell receptor beta chains below, sequenced in a study of blood T cells in healthy people across ages. Through a sample-barcoded 5' primer and a J-beta primer mix, a second PCR was run for about 7 to 12 cycles. TCRdb called the 5' RACE reads again in MiXCR, with one record for every CDR3 protein. The sample consists of fewer than 2,000,000 distinct CDR3 sequences, about 35% of them appearing once. Sequencing was carried out using blood. The receptors derive from a young woman in good health.

With regard to this clonotype: No conserved phenylalanine or tryptophan ends this CDR3, so it is likely a read error. The V and J genes are TRBV29-1 and TRBJ2-3; D uncertain. Germline V gene sequence: CDR1 SQVTM, CDR2 ANQGSEA. Deletions cut 0 bases from V and 6 bases from J, with 4 bases between. The CDR3 runs 11 residues. The CDR3 loop is CSVEDLDTQYY. In DNA form, the CDR3 reads TGCAGCGTTGAAGATCTGGATACGCAGTATTAT.

This clonotype was counted many times. The chain uses TRBV29-1 and TRBJ2-5, with TRBD1 matching over 8 bases. Germline V gene lookup returns CDR1 SQVTM and CDR2 ANQGSEA. Trimming at V came to 1 base and at J to 5 bases, leaving 9 bases not matched to a gene. The CDR3 contains 15 residues. CDR3 nucleotides: TGCAGCGTTGAAGCTGCCAGGGGGCTCGGGGAGACCCAGTACTTC. Translation: CSVEAARGLGETQYF.

Details on this clonotype: Since no conserved phenylalanine or tryptophan closes the CDR3, a read error is the likely cause. The CDR3 here is CASSLVSGTPDTQYV. The CDR3 bases are TGTGCCAGCAGCTTAGTTTCAGGGACACCAGATACGCAGTATGTT. The rearrangement uses TRBV7-2 and TRBJ2-3, with D tentatively TRBD1 (6 bases). Germline values: CDR1 SGHTA, CDR2 FQGNSA. The V and J ends lost 1 base and 4 bases respectively, with 12 bases between them. This CDR3 is built from 15 residues.

A note on this clonotype: A clone one base away is much larger, so this may be a read error. The gene calls are TRBV5-6 and TRBJ2-5; TRBD2 might be the D (7 bases). There are 14 residues in the CDR3. The germline CDR1 and CDR2 sequences are SGHDT and YYEEEE. The V end was cut by 4 bases, the J end by 11 bases, with 21 bases between. CDR3 DNA: TGTGCCAGCAGCCCGCCCGTACAGGGAGGGGAGCAGTACTTC. This codes for CASSPPVQGGEQYF.

To note about this clonotype: An end of the junction differs from the germline gene, which may be a read error. The chain uses TRBV7-2 and TRBJ2-7; 10 bases match TRBD2. CDR3 size: 17 residues. Germline V gene data show CDR1 as SGHTA and CDR2 as FQGNSA. The CDR3 reads CACSPRTGLAAGYEQYF. CDR3 coding DNA: TGTGCCTGCAGCCCCAGGACTGGACTAGCGGCCGGGTACGAGCAGTACTTC.

The chain employs TRBV29-1 and TRBJ2-7, with 10 nucleotides matching TRBD2. Per germline, CDR1 SQVTM and CDR2 ANQGSEA. The CDR3 totals 15 residues. V lost 1 base to trimming and J lost 2 bases; unmatched junction nucleotides: 5. The CDR3 DNA follows: TGCAGCGTTGAAGGAGCGGGGGGGGGTCCCTACGAGCAGTACTTC. This codes for CSVEGAGGGPYEQYF.

This clonotype was counted a single time. The V call is TRBV20-1, the J call TRBJ2-5, with 9 positions matching TRBD1. The J call may not be correct, given that the DNA end is closer to TRBJ2-7. Germline CDR1 reads DFQATT; CDR2 reads SNEGSKA (reference sequence). There are 13 residues in the CDR3. The CDR3: CSASDRGVYEQYF. CDR3 sequence (DNA): TGCAGTGCTTCTGACAGGGGGGTCTACGAGCAGTACTTC.

This clonotype was detected a few times. This chain joins TRBV7-2 and TRBJ1-5; D ambiguous. The CDR3 contains 17 residues. The germline V gene has CDR1 SGHTA and CDR2 FQGNSA. Deletions cut 1 base from V and 0 bases from J, with 13 bases between. CDR3 region: CASSLGLSVHSNQPQHF. CDR3 DNA sequence: TGTGCCAGCAGCTTAGGACTGTCAGTACATAGCAATCAGCCCCAGCATTTT.

The V call is TRBV4-1, the J call TRBJ2-5; no firm D call. The ends were cut back, 1 base at V and 2 bases at J, with 11 bases in the middle. Per the germline V gene, CDR1 is MGHRA and CDR2 is YSYEKL. The CDR3 loop spans 15 amino acids. The CDR3 nucleotides are TGCGCCAGCAGCCAAGGATCCGGATATCAAGAGACCCAGTACTTC. Its translation is CASSQGSGYQETQYF.

The chain has TRBV11-2 and TRBJ2-3, with TRBD1 identical over 9 bases. V lost 8 bases to trimming and J lost 8 bases; unmatched junction nucleotides: 11. The CDR3 has 14 amino acids. The germline V gene encodes CDR1 SGHAT and CDR2 FQNNGV. CDR3 DNA: TGTGCCAGCGCCACCGGGACAGGGTCGCTTACGCAGTATTTT. Residues: CASATGTGSLTQYF.

This clonotype was observed a few times. The gene calls are TRBV29-1 and TRBJ2-1, with 8 nucleotides matching TRBD1. In germline, CDR1 is SQVTM, CDR2 ANQGSEA. V shed 0 bases, J shed 4 bases, and the junction held 11 bases outside the gene matches. CDR3 length: 17 residues. The CDR3 DNA reads TGCAGCGTTGAAGATAATTGGACAGGGACGCTTTACAATGAGCAGTTCTTC. It encodes CSVEDNWTGTLYNEQFF.

This clonotype has a handful of counts. The rearrangement uses TRBV20-1 and TRBJ2-3, with D possibly being TRBD1 (6 bases). Trimming removed 5 bases from V and 2 bases from J, with 11 bases in between. CDR1 and CDR2 (germline): DFQATT, SNEGSKA (reference sequence). The CDR3 is 13 residues long. The CDR3 bases are TGCAGTGCTCTCCGGACAGTCACAGATACGCAGTATTTT. It codes for CSALRTVTDTQYF.

V is TRBV5-1 and J is TRBJ1-1; D is undetermined. The CDR3 has 13 amino acids. Trimming cost V 5 bases and J 3 bases, with 11 bases left between them. Germline-derived CDR1 and CDR2 are SGHRS and YFSETQ. In DNA form, the CDR3 reads TGCGCCAGCAGTCGCACCGAGGACACTGAAGCTTTCTTT. This gives the protein CASSRTEDTEAFF.

This clonotype was counted a few times. CDR3 amino acids: CASSLTGVGGSGANVLTF. The CDR3 DNA sequence: TGTGCCAGCAGTCTGACAGGGGTCGGAGGCTCTGGGGCCAACGTCCTGACTTTC. The chain couples TRBV27 to TRBJ2-6; TRBD1 agrees at 8 bases. Germline lookup yields CDR1 MNHEY and CDR2 SMNVEV (reference sequence). The CDR3 has 18 amino acids. V was clipped by 5 bases and J by 0 bases; unmatched bases: 9. Using reference TRBV27 and TRBJ2-6 for the parts outside the CDR3, the full variable domain is EAQVTQNPRYLITVTGKKLTVTCSQNMNHEYMSWYRQDPGLGLRQIYYSMNVEVTDKGDVPEGYKVSRKEKRNFPLILESPSPNQTSLYFCASSLTGVGGSGANVLTFGAGSRLTVL.

This clonotype was counted between two and nine times. V usage is TRBV18 and J usage is TRBJ1-2; 8 bases map to TRBD1. Germline CDR1 is KGHSH and CDR2 is LQKENI. This CDR3 region has 15 residues. With V trimmed by 0 bases and J by 6 bases, 6 bases remained unmatched. The CDR3 loop reads CASSPPVRGRDGYTF. CDR3 sequence (DNA): TGTGCCAGCTCACCACCAGTCAGGGGGCGAGATGGCTACACCTTC.

This clonotype was recorded a few times. It may be a read error: a sequence one base away is much more abundant. The chain links TRBV20-1 to TRBJ2-5; no firm D call. The germline CDR1 and CDR2 sequences are DFQATT and SNEGSKA (reference sequence). Trimming left V 3 bases short and J 5 bases short, with 10 bases between. CDR3 length: 12 amino acids. The CDR3 is CSASTVRETQYF. The CDR3, as DNA: TGCAGTGCTAGTACCGTACGGGAGACCCAGTACTTC.

This clonotype was counted between two and nine times. The J gene is TRBJ1-4, the V gene TRBV20-1, with 7 bases fitting TRBD1. V lost 0 bases to trimming and J lost 7 bases; unmatched junction nucleotides: 8. This CDR3 has 15 residues. Germline loops: CDR1 DFQATT, CDR2 SNEGSKA (reference sequence). The CDR3 region is CSAREGTAEGEKLFF. The CDR3 coding sequence is TGCAGTGCTAGAGAGGGGACAGCCGAGGGTGAAAAACTGTTTTTT.

The rearrangement uses TRBV7-7 and TRBJ2-7; D is ambiguous. Deletions cut 1 base from V and 0 bases from J, with 10 bases between. The CDR3 spans 15 residues. Germline CDR1 SSHAT, CDR2 FNYEAQ (reference sequence). CDR3 amino acids: CASSLGNGHSYEQYF. The CDR3 bases are TGTGCCAGCAGCTTAGGGAACGGGCACTCCTACGAGCAGTACTTC.

This clonotype was counted a few times. The chain recombines TRBV20-1 with TRBJ2-1, with unresolved D. Trimming cost V 5 bases and J 5 bases, with 7 bases left between them. This CDR3 comprises 11 residues. CDR1 and CDR2 (germline): DFQATT, SNEGSKA (reference sequence). The DNA of the CDR3 is TGCAGTGCTCGGACGGACAATGAGCAGTTCTTC. Translation gives CSARTDNEQFF.

This chain uses TRBV6-5 with TRBJ2-1, with D maybe TRBD1 (6 bases). Germline-derived CDR1 and CDR2 are MNHEY and SVGAGI. This CDR3 has 18 amino acids. Deletions cut 2 bases from V and 4 bases from J, with 21 bases between. The chain's CDR3 is CASSYLSPGEEGYNEQFF. The CDR3 DNA sequence: TGTGCCAGCAGTTACCTTTCCCCAGGGGAAGAAGGGTACAATGAGCAGTTCTTC.

The J gene is TRBJ1-5, the V gene TRBV5-1; tentatively, D is TRBD1 (5 bases). The CDR3 spans 13 residues. V was shortened by 4 bases and J by 6 bases, with 11 bases between the two germline ends. In germline, CDR1 is SGHRS, CDR2 YFSETQ. The CDR3 spells CASSAEGVQPQHF. CDR3 DNA: TGCGCCAGCAGCGCGGAAGGGGTTCAGCCCCAGCATTTT.

This clonotype was counted between two and nine times. This chain connects TRBV3-1 to TRBJ2-1; a weak D match, TRBD2 (5 bases). Trimming removed 4 bases at V and 3 bases at J, with 16 bases between. CDR3 length: 16 amino acids. Germline V gives CDR1 LGHDT, CDR2 YNNKEL (reference sequence). CDR3 sequence: CASSLFNRDFYNEQFF. In DNA form, the CDR3 reads TGTGCCAGCAGCCTATTCAATCGGGATTTCTACAATGAGCAGTTCTTC.

V gene TRBV5-1 combines with J gene TRBJ1-5, with D possibly being TRBD1 (5 bases). Germline V gene sequence: CDR1 SGHRS, CDR2 YFSETQ. The V gene lost 3 bases and the J gene lost 6 bases, with 13 bases spanning the gap. The CDR3 is made up of 14 amino acids. The CDR3 coding sequence is TGCGCCAGCAGCTCGGACTCTGGGGGTCAGCCCCAGCATTTT. It yields the protein CASSSDSGGQPQHF.

The rearrangement joins TRBV21-1 to TRBJ2-6. TRBV21-1 is marked as a pseudogene. This CDR3 contains 16 residues. In DNA, the CDR3 is TGTGCCAGCAGCAAAGAGGCAGCCACTGGGGCCAACGTCCTGACTTTC. It specifies CASSKEAATGANVLTF.

The CDR3 is CASTSDNSYEQYF. The CDR3 region has the DNA TGTGCCAGCACCTCGGACAACTCCTACGAGCAGTACTTC. The chain employs TRBV7-9 and TRBJ2-7; D may be TRBD1 (5 bases). Trimming stripped 7 bases from V and 0 bases from J, with 10 bases between. Germline-derived CDR1 and CDR2 are SEHNR and FQNEAQ (reference sequence). The CDR3 runs to 13 residues.

J is TRBJ2-3 and V is TRBV28; the D is unclear. Germline V gene sequence: CDR1 MDHEN, CDR2 SYDVKM. The CDR3 spans 16 residues. Trimming took 1 base from V and 0 from J, leaving 11 bases between them. The CDR3 here is CASSLSDRLSTDTQYF. CDR3 nucleotide sequence: TGTGCCAGCAGTTTATCGGACCGACTTAGCACAGATACGCAGTATTTT.

This clonotype showed up many times. The J gene is TRBJ2-5, the V gene TRBV5-1; tentative D call: TRBD1 (6 bases). The V gene's germline CDR1 is SGHRS and CDR2 YFSETQ. This CDR3 region has 15 residues. The V end was cut by 1 base, the J end by 2 bases, with 12 bases between. The CDR3 sequence is CASSLLGAVQETQYF. CDR3 nucleotides: TGCGCCAGCAGCTTGCTGGGGGCAGTACAAGAGACCCAGTACTTC. The complete variable domain, with remaining parts taken from reference TRBV5-1 and TRBJ2-5, reads KAGVTQTPRYLIKTRGQQVTLSCSPISGHRSVSWYQQTPGQGLQFLFEYFSETQRNKGNFPGRFSGRQFSNSRSEMNVSTLELGDSALYLCASSLLGAVQETQYFGPGTRLLVL.

This clonotype is a singleton in its sample. The CDR3 here is CASSQGTADYNEQFF. CDR3 in DNA: TGTGCCAGCAGCCAGGGGACTGCCGACTACAATGAGCAGTTCTTC. This chain links TRBV3-1 with TRBJ2-1; D is perhaps TRBD2 (6 bases). The ends were cut back, 3 bases at V and 3 bases at J, with 12 bases in the middle. In germline, CDR1 is LGHDT, CDR2 YNNKEL (reference sequence). The CDR3 spans 15 residues.